This T cell receptor beta chain was found in a study of identical twins (dated by TCRdb to about 2016). With regard to the full study: To test whether fetal clonotypes persist, the study used deep sequencing on TCR alpha and beta repertoires from monozygotic twins, unrelated adults of various ages, and cord blood. Replicate twin experiments were performed at different times using different library preparation protocols to rule out contamination.

To prepare the library, 5' RACE was applied. The sample was run on an Illumina HiSeq 2000. Template switching introduced a universal primer binding site; the final cDNA contained a unique molecular identifier, enabling accurate counting of TCR cDNA molecules. Specific primers in the conserved constant-segment region were used to synthesize first-strand cDNA for TCR alpha and beta chains. To control for contamination, every cDNA library carried two barcodes: a SMART-Mk sample barcode plus Illumina barcodes. TruSeq adapter sequences and Illumina sample barcodes were added in two successive PCR steps. Sequencing of the TCR alpha and beta cDNA libraries was done on the Illumina HiSeq platform using custom primers. In the authors' own workflow: MiGEC was used to process raw reads and extract unique molecular identifiers, and MiXCR was used to find CDR3 positions. Recombination models were inferred per individual with the repgenHMM and IGoR tools using an EM algorithm. Shared clonotypes were analyzed with the tcR package in R, and sharing was normalized by the product of cloneset sizes. Out-of-frame nonproductive sequences were analyzed to study raw recombination free of thymic and clonal selection effects. TCRdb trimmed the raw reads at Q25, called clones with MiXCR and kept productive beta chains. Rows with one shared CDR3 protein collapse into an entry with the most common genes and DNA. These V and J calls are TCRdb output, not the study's own analysis. The sample records about 900,000 distinct CDR3 sequences, approximately 13% of which are singletons. Of the sample, roughly 1.6% is held by the ten largest clones.

Sequences SGHRS (CDR1) and YFSETQ (CDR2) are obtained from the germline V gene. Germline trimming: 5 bases from V, 2 bases from J; junction bases outside gene matches: 5. The CDR3, from cysteine to phenylalanine, totals 15 residues. Just the 45-base CDR3 DNA is kept, in frame starting at base 1. All donors were healthy Caucasians. Three pairs of female monozygotic twins, all aged about 18 to 29 years, made up the twin cohort. The RNA used for TCR libraries was isolated from peripheral blood mononuclear cells. Here is what the overall study found, with its caveats: Fewer insertions were carried by abundant cord blood beta clonotypes, a similar but weaker trend appeared in young adult naive repertoires, and no such trend appeared in memory repertoires. Compared with coincidental sharing between unrelated individuals, an excess of low generation-probability sequences was observed among out-of-frame TCR alpha sequences shared between twins. Excess twin sharing in beta out-of-frame sequences was weaker because fewer shared sequences lowered the signal-to-noise ratio. In monozygotic twins, recombination models systematically underestimated out-of-frame TCR alpha sharing, but the models matched the sharing seen between unrelated individuals. Because the same donors could not be followed over many years, the conclusions relied on cross-sectional statistical analysis. Invariant T cells such as MAIT and iNKT could partly confound zero-insertion analyses, although diverse VJ usage argued against such confounding for most clonotypes.

Of note for this clonotype: The specificity of this receptor is unknown. No much larger clonotype is one base removed from it; base qualities were not supplied.

This sample also belongs to another study, concerning yellow fever vaccine responses in identical twins. The second study, in turn, reports: The T cell response to vaccination in identical twins was reported by the authors to appear partly convergent and partly personalized. The study precisely tracked vaccine-responding T cell clones in identical twins.

The rearranged segments are TRBV5-1 and TRBJ2-5, with 11 bases matching TRBD1. This clonotype was obtained from a woman aged 18 to 35 in good health. The sample consisted of PBMCs. The CDR3 in this case is CASRRTGGMQETQYF. At the DNA level, the sequence is TGCGCCAGCAGAAGGACAGGGGGCATGCAAGAGACCCAGTACTTC.